The 30 T cell receptor beta chains below come from one sample, sequenced in a study of blood T cells in healthy people across ages. The use of a sample-barcoded 5' primer and a J-beta primer mix characterized a second PCR of about 6 to 11 cycles. TCRdb analysed the 5' RACE reads with MiXCR anew, one entry per CDR3 protein. Among 1.5 million to 2 million distinct CDR3 sequences listed, roughly two fifths were seen once. The source material was blood. These receptor sequences come from a human donor in good health.

A remark on this clonotype: This may arise from a read error, as a much more abundant clone is one base away. The V call is TRBV7-2, the J call TRBJ2-3; 8 bases align to TRBD2. The CDR3 loop spans 15 amino acids. The germline CDR1 and CDR2 sequences are SGHTA and FQGNSA. V was clipped by 1 base and J by 4 bases; unmatched bases: 4. The CDR3 protein is CASSLGGGIADTQYF. Written as DNA, the CDR3 is TGTGCCAGCAGCTTAGGCGGGGGGATCGCAGATACGCAGTATTTT.

Of note for this clonotype: Mismatch with germline at one junction end may stem from a read error. The gene calls are TRBV5-6 and TRBJ2-5; weak D call: TRBD2 (5 bases). Germline-derived CDR1 and CDR2 are SGHDT and YYEEEE. The CDR3 consists of 15 residues. The chain's CDR3 is CTSSGASSGGETQYF. The CDR3 DNA follows: TGTACCAGCAGCGGAGCTAGCTCCGGAGGAGAGACCCAGTACTTC.

The chain carries TRBV10-3 and TRBJ1-1; possibly TRBD1 for D (5 bases). The CDR3 loop spans 12 amino acids. The V gene's germline CDR1 is ENHRY and CDR2 SYGVKD. CDR3 in DNA: TGTGTCATGGGGACGGGTAACGCTGAAGCTTTCTTT. It codes for CVMGTGNAEAFF.

This chain joins TRBV9 and TRBJ2-1; possible D gene TRBD2, 5 bases. The CDR3 is 14 residues long. Germline CDR1 and CDR2: SGDLS and YYNGEE. The V and J ends lost 3 bases and 1 base respectively, with 8 bases between them. The CDR3 region is CASSGAASYNEQFF. In DNA form, the CDR3 reads TGTGCCAGCAGCGGAGCGGCTTCCTACAATGAGCAGTTCTTC.

This clonotype came up a few times. V gene TRBV6-5 combines with J gene TRBJ2-6; TRBD1 is a possible D gene (6 bases). This CDR3 region has 19 residues. V dropped 5 bases and J dropped 0 bases, with 20 bases sitting between them. Germline V CDR1 and CDR2: MNHEY, SVGAGI. The CDR3 DNA follows: TGTGCCAGCAGTCCCTCGACAGGTTTACCTTACTCTGGGGCCAACGTCCTGACTTTC. Its translation is CASSPSTGLPYSGANVLTF.

This clonotype appeared once. V gene TRBV12-3 or TRBV12-4 combines with J gene TRBJ2-3; weak D call: TRBD1 (6 bases). The CDR3 has 16 residues. V dropped 2 bases and J dropped 2 bases, with 14 bases sitting between them. The CDR3 region has the DNA TGTGCCAGCAGTTTACAAATCCGGGACACCACAGATACGCAGTATTTT. Translated: CASSLQIRDTTDTQYF.

The genes are TRBV9 and TRBJ1-2; 7 nucleotides align to TRBD1. V shed 3 bases, J shed 5 bases, and the junction held 4 bases outside the gene matches. This CDR3 is 13 amino acids long. Germline V CDR1 and CDR2: SGDLS, YYNGEE. For the CDR3, the DNA is TGTGCCAGCAGCGCACAGACAGGGTATGGCTACACCTTC. Translating it yields CASSAQTGYGYTF.

The V gene is TRBV6-6, the J gene TRBJ2-3; TRBD2 matches at 8 bases. The CDR3 is 16 residues long. Germline values: CDR1 MNHNY, CDR2 SVGAGI (reference sequence). J gave up 2 bases and V 1 base, and 5 bases lay outside the gene matches. CDR3 sequence: CASSYWTGGTTDTQYF. CDR3 nucleotide sequence: TGTGCCAGCAGTTACTGGACGGGGGGGACCACAGATACGCAGTATTTT.

The count of this clonotype is one. The chain links TRBV4-3 to TRBJ1-6; D ambiguous. The CDR3 has 15 amino acids. Trimming removed 0 bases at V and 7 bases at J, with 10 bases between. CDR1 and CDR2 from the germline V gene are LGHNA and YSLEER. Here the CDR3 reads CASSQDHVLNSPLHF. The CDR3, as DNA: TGCGCCAGCAGCCAAGATCACGTCCTAAATTCACCCCTCCACTTT.

The chain joins TRBV4-3 to TRBJ1-2; D uncertain. The CDR3 has 13 residues. Per the germline V gene, CDR1 is LGHNA and CDR2 is YSLEER. Trimming shortened V by 0 bases and J by 6 bases, and 8 bases separated the two germline ends. In DNA, the CDR3 is TGCGCCAGCAGCCAAGATGCGGGTAATGGCTACACCTTC. Translation gives CASSQDAGNGYTF.

Concerning this clonotype: The junction differs from germline at one of its ends, possibly a read error. The chain uses TRBV11-1 and TRBJ2-7; D gene ambiguous. Germline CDR1 SGHAT, CDR2 FQDESV (reference sequence). CDR3 length: 13 residues. The CDR3 reads CASGFRQDYEQYF. CDR3 DNA sequence: TGTGCCAGCGGCTTCCGTCAGGACTACGAGCAGTACTTC.

This clonotype was observed a handful of times. J is TRBJ2-1 and V is TRBV5-1; 11 nucleotides line up with TRBD2. Per the germline V gene, CDR1 is SGHRS and CDR2 is YFSETQ. The CDR3 consists of 14 residues. Trimming took 5 bases from V and 8 from J; bases not matched to a gene: 6. The CDR3 protein is CASRLTSGVDEQFF. CDR3 nucleotide sequence: TGCGCCAGCAGGCTGACTAGCGGGGTGGATGAGCAGTTCTTC.

The V gene is TRBV29-1, the J gene TRBJ1-2; TRBD1 aligns across 7 bases. The V and J ends lost 6 bases and 0 bases, in that order; junction bases with no gene match: 4. CDR3 length equals 13 residues. CDR1 is SQVTM and CDR2 is ANQGSEA in the germline V gene. Here the CDR3 reads CSVQGQANYGYTF. CDR3 DNA: TGCAGCGTGCAAGGACAGGCTAACTATGGCTACACCTTC.

The CDR3 nucleotides are TGCAGTGCTGCTCGGGTCTATGGCTACACCTTC. This gives the protein CSAARVYGYTF. The V gene is TRBV20-1, the J gene TRBJ1-2; D is ambiguous. The V and J ends lost 5 bases and 4 bases respectively, with 8 bases between them. The CDR3 has 11 residues. Germline lookup yields CDR1 DFQATT and CDR2 SNEGSKA (reference sequence).

This clonotype was seen a few times. V usage is TRBV27 and J usage is TRBJ2-7; possible D gene TRBD1, 6 bases. From germline, CDR1 is MNHEY and CDR2 SMNVEV (reference sequence). V lost 3 bases and J lost 6, with 21 bases in between. This CDR3 is built from 16 residues. CDR3 amino acids: CASSFLEQGKGLEQYF. DNA for the CDR3: TGTGCCAGCAGTTTCCTCGAACAGGGTAAAGGTCTCGAGCAGTACTTC.

This clonotype was observed a handful of times. The V and J genes are TRBV18 and TRBJ1-6, with D maybe TRBD1 (6 bases). The germline V gene has CDR1 KGHSH and CDR2 LQKENI. The CDR3 spans 16 residues. V was clipped by 6 bases and J by 13 bases, with 25 bases between them. The CDR3 region is CASSSNTGTPNVPLHF. CDR3 nucleotides: TGTGCCAGCTCCTCAAACACCGGGACACCGAATGTCCCCCTCCACTTT.

The V gene is TRBV2, the J gene TRBJ2-1, with TRBD2 identical over 11 bases. The better agreement between TRBJ2-7 and the DNA end casts doubt on the J call. CDR3 length equals 15 residues. Germline V gene sequence: CDR1 SNHLY, CDR2 FYNNEI. This CDR3 reads CASIGSGGAHNEQYF. CDR3 bases: TGTGCCAGCATAGGTAGCGGGGGGGCCCACAATGAGCAGTACTTC.

The chain carries TRBV7-9 and TRBJ2-1; 8 bases fit TRBD1. Trimming removed 5 bases from V and 14 bases from J; junction bases left unmatched: 11. CDR1 SEHNR and CDR2 FQNEAQ come from the germline V gene (reference sequence). The CDR3 loop spans 13 amino acids. CDR3 sequence reads: CASSPYGDRKKFF. As DNA, the CDR3 is TGTGCCAGCAGCCCTTACGGGGACAGGAAAAAGTTCTTC.

The table lists this clonotype with a few counts. This chain links TRBV6-2 or TRBV6-3 with TRBJ1-2; the D is unclear. V was cut by 2 bases and J by 4 bases, with 8 bases left in between. The length of the CDR3 is 13 residues. The germline CDR1 and CDR2 sequences are MNHEY and SVGEGT. DNA for the CDR3: TGTGCCAGCAGTTACCAGGTTCCCTATGGCTACACCTTC. It encodes CASSYQVPYGYTF.

This chain connects TRBV29-1 to TRBJ2-7, with 10 bases identical to TRBD1. From germline, CDR1 is SQVTM and CDR2 ANQGSEA. This CDR3 has 16 residues. V shed 4 bases and J 4 bases; nucleotides not matched to a gene: 13. CDR3 sequence reads: CSVVGQGVFPRYEQYF. In DNA, the CDR3 is TGCAGCGTTGTAGGACAGGGGGTCTTCCCCAGATACGAGCAGTACTTC.

The gene calls are TRBV12-3 or TRBV12-4 and TRBJ1-2; D perhaps matches TRBD1 (5 bases). V was cut by 7 bases and J by 6 bases, with 15 bases left in between. The CDR3 is 13 amino acids. The CDR3 is CASTQRAGDGYTF. DNA for the CDR3: TGTGCCAGCACCCAGCGGGCGGGGGATGGCTACACCTTC.

This clonotype was observed many times. The V and J genes are TRBV7-8 and TRBJ2-4; TRBD1 might be the D (7 bases). Trimming removed 5 bases from V and 1 base from J, with 21 bases in between. CDR1 is SGHVS and CDR2 is FQNEAQ in the germline V gene. The CDR3 extends over 18 amino acids. CDR3 loop: CASSLRRGPTGAKNIQYF. The CDR3 DNA reads TGTGCCAGCAGCCTACGGAGGGGTCCGACAGGGGCCAAAAACATTCAGTACTTC.

The chain is built from TRBV20-1 and TRBJ2-3, with no clear D. This CDR3 contains 14 residues. The V gene's germline CDR1 is DFQATT and CDR2 SNEGSKA (reference sequence). Trimming stripped 1 base from V and 6 bases from J, with 14 bases between. CDR3 sequence: CSARGVGLVDTQYF. Here the CDR3 DNA reads TGCAGTGCTAGAGGGGTAGGGTTGGTGGATACGCAGTATTTT.

The chain carries TRBV15 and TRBJ1-2; TRBD1 might be the D (6 bases). Germline CDR1 and CDR2: LNHNV and YYDKDF (reference sequence). Trimming left V 4 bases short and J 6 bases short, with 15 bases between. The CDR3 extends over 14 amino acids. DNA of the CDR3: TGTGCCACCAGCATCCCGGGGGGCGCGGATGGCTACACCTTC. Translation: CATSIPGGADGYTF.

DNA for the CDR3: TGTGCTAGTGGCTCGGACTGGACGTCCTACAATGAGCAGCAGTTCTTC. It codes for CASGSDWTSYNEQQFF. The chain carries TRBV12-5 and TRBJ2-1, with D maybe TRBD2 (5 bases). The CDR3 is made up of 16 amino acids. Germline V gives CDR1 LGHNT, CDR2 FRNRAP. Trimming left V 6 bases short and J 11 bases short, with 26 bases between.

This clonotype showed up just once. The DNA for the CDR3 is TGCAGCGTTGATGTTACAGACGGGGAGCTGTTTTTT. Translated, it gives CSVDVTDGELFF. This chain connects TRBV29-1 to TRBJ2-2, with unresolved D. In germline, CDR1 is SQVTM, CDR2 ANQGSEA. V shed 3 bases and J shed 7 bases, with 9 bases lying between them. The CDR3 covers 12 residues.

The CDR3 protein is CASSLTSLAKNIQYF. CDR3 nucleotide sequence: TGTGCCAGCAGTTTAACTTCCCTAGCCAAAAACATTCAGTACTTC. The chain links TRBV28 to TRBJ2-4; D not certain. Per germline, CDR1 MDHEN and CDR2 SYDVKM. This CDR3 comprises 15 residues. V was shortened by 2 bases and J by 0 bases, with 8 bases between the two germline ends. The complete variable domain, with remaining parts taken from reference TRBV28 and TRBJ2-4, reads DVKVTQSSRYLVKRTGEKVFLECVQDMDHENMFWYRQDPGLGLRLIYFSYDVKMKEKGDIPEGYSVSREKKERFSLILESASTNQTSMYLCASSLTSLAKNIQYFGAGTRLSVL.

The V and J genes are TRBV28 and TRBJ2-7; D perhaps matches TRBD1 (6 bases). This CDR3 has 16 amino acids. Trimming cost V 5 bases and J 2 bases, with 19 bases left between them. Per the germline V gene, CDR1 is MDHEN and CDR2 is SYDVKM. DNA of the CDR3: TGTGCCAGCAGTACAGCCGGGACATACCCTACCTACGAGCAGTACTTC. This codes for CASSTAGTYPTYEQYF.

In this sample, this clonotype turned up a few times. The chain recombines TRBV6-1 with TRBJ1-2; TRBD1 agrees at 12 bases. Germline trimming cut 6 bases from V and 6 bases from J; bases unmatched to any gene: 14. CDR1 is MNHNS, CDR2 SASEGT, per germline. The length of the CDR3 is 17 residues. This CDR3 reads CASRSTGTGGVANGYTF. DNA of the CDR3: TGTGCCAGCAGATCGACCGGGACAGGGGGCGTCGCTAATGGCTACACCTTC.

A few counts support this clonotype. The chain couples TRBV6-6 to TRBJ1-5, with D maybe TRBD1 (6 bases). The germline V gene encodes CDR1 MNHNY and CDR2 SVGAGI (reference sequence). Trimming cost V 2 bases and J 4 bases, with 18 bases left between them. CDR3 size: 17 residues. CDR3 amino acids: CASSYAPAGAGNQPQHF. For the CDR3, the DNA is TGTGCCAGCAGTTACGCTCCGGCGGGGGCAGGTAATCAGCCCCAGCATTTT.